The clone carrying this TCR beta chain was counted between two and nine times. The data were taken from a study of T-cell reconstitution after alpha-beta-depleted transplantation in children. Unique molecular identifiers were incorporated when the TCRbeta library was constructed. One entry per CDR3 protein, called by TCRdb with MiXCR from the PCR reads. The data contain a few hundred thousand distinct CDR3 sequences, 8% to 9.5% of them singletons. V was cut by 4 bases and J by 8 bases, with 18 bases left in between. Germline V gene data show CDR1 as SGHRS and CDR2 as YFSETQ. The CDR3 runs 15 residues.

This sequence originates from a human donor who donated a stem cell graft to a child with acute lymphoblastic leukemia. This chain links TRBV5-1 with TRBJ1-4, with D maybe TRBD1 (5 bases). Sequenced material: PBMCs from the stem cell graft donor, taken from the stem cell graft. Here the CDR3 reads CASSGGTKVDEKLFF. The CDR3 DNA reads as TGCGCCAGCAGCGGAGGGACGAAGGTGGACGAAAAACTGTTTTTT. Drawing the rest from reference TRBV5-1 and TRBJ1-4, the complete variable domain is KAGVTQTPRYLIKTRGQQVTLSCSPISGHRSVSWYQQTPGQGLQFLFEYFSETQRNKGNFPGRFSGRQFSNSRSEMNVSTLELGDSALYLCASSGGTKVDEKLFFGSGTQLSVL.